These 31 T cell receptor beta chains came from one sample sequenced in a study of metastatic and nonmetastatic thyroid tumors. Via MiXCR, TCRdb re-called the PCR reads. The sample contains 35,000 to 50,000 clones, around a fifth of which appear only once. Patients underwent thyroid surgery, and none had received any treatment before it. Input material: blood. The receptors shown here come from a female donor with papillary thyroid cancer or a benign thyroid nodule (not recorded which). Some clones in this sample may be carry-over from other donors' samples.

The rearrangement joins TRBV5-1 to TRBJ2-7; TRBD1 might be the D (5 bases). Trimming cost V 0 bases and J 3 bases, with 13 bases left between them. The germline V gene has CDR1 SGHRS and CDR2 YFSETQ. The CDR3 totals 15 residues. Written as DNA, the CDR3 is TGCGCCAGCAGCTTGGACCCGGCACAGGTCTACGAGCAGTACTTC. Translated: CASSLDPAQVYEQYF.

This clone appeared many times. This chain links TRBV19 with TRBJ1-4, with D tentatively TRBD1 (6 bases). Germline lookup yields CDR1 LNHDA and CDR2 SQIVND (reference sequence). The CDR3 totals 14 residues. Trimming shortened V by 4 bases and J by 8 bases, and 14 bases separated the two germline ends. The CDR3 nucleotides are TGTGCCAGTAGTACGTACAGGGAGGGGGAAAAACTGTTTTTT. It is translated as CASSTYREGEKLFF.

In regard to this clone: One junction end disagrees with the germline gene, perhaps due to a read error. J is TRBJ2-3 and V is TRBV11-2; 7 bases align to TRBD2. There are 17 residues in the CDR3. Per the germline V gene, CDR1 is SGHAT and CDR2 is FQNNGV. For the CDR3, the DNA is TGTGCCAGCAGCCTCCGGAGTCTAGCGGAGGGGAGGGATATGCAGTATTTT. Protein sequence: CASSLRSLAEGRDMQYF.

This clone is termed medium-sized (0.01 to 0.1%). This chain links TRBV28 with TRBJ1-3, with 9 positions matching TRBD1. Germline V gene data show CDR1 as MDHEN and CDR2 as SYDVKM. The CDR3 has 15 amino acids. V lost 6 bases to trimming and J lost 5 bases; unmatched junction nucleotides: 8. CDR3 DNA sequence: TGTGCCAGCAGCCCGGGGACAGGGTATAGAAACACCATATATTTT. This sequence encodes CASSPGTGYRNTIYF.

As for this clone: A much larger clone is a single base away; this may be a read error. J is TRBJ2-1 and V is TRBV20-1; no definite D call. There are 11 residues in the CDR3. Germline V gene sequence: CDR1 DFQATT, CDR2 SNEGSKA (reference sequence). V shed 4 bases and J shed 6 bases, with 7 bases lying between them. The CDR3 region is CSANLCNEQFF. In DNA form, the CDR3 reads TGCAGTGCTAACTTATGCAATGAGCAGTTCTTC.

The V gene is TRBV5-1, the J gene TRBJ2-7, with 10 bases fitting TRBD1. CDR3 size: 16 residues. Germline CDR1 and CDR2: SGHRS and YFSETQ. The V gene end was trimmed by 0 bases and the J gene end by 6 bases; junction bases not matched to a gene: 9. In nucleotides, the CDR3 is TGCGCCAGCAGCTTGGGTTTCGGGGACAGGGGAACCGAGCAGTACTTC. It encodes CASSLGFGDRGTEQYF.

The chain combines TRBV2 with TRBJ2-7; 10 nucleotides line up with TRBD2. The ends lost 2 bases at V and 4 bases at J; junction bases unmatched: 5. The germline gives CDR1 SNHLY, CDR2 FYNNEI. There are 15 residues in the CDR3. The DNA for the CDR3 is TGTGCCAGCAGTGAAAGCGGGGGGGCCGAGTACGAGCAGTACTTC. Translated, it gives CASSESGGAEYEQYF.

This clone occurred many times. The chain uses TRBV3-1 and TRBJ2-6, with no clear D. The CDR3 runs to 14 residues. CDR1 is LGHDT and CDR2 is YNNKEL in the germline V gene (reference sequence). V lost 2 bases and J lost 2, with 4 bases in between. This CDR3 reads CASSQSPGANVLTF. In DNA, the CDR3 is TGTGCCAGCAGCCAATCTCCTGGGGCCAACGTCCTGACTTTC.

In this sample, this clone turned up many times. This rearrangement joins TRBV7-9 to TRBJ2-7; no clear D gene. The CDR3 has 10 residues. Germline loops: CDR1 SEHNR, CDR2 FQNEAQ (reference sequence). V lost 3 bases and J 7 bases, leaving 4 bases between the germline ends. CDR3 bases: TGTGCCAGCAGCTTGAGGGAGCAGTACTTC. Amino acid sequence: CASSLREQYF.

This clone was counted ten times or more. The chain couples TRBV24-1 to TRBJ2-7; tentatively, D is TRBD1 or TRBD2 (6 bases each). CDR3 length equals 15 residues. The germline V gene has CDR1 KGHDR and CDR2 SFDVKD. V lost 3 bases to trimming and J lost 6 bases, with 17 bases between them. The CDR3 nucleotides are TGTGCCACCAGTGATGGGGGGCGAGACTATCGCGAGCAGTACTTC. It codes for CATSDGGRDYREQYF.

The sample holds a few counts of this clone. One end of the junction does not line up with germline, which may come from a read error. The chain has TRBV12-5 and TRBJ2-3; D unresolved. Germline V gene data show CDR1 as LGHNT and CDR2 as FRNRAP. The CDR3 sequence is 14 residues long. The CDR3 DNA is TGTGCTAGCGGTTTGGAAGGGCCGCGGGATACGCAGTATTTT. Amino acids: CASGLEGPRDTQYF.

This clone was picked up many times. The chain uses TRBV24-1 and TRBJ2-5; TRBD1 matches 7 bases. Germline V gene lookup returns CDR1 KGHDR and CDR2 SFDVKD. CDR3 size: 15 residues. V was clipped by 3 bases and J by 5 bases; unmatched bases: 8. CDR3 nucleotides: TGTGCCACCAGTGATATCCGGGACAGTCCCGAGACCCAGTACTTC. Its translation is CATSDIRDSPETQYF.

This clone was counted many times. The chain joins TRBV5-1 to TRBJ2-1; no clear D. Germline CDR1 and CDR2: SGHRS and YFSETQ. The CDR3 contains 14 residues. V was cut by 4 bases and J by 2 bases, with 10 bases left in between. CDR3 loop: CASSTDGTYNEQFF. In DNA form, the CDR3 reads TGCGCCAGCAGCACGGACGGTACCTACAATGAGCAGTTCTTC.

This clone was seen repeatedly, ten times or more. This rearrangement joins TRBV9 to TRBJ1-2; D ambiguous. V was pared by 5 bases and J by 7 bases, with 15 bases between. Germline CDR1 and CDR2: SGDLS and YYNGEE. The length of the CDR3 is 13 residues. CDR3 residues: CASRPGREGGYTF. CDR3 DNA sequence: TGTGCCAGCAGACCCGGGAGGGAGGGTGGCTACACCTTC.

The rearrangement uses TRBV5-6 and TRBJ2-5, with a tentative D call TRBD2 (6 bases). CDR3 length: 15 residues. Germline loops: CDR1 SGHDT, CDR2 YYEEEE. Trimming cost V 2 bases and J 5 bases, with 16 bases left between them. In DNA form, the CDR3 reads TGTGCCAGCAGCTTCGTGGGGGGTTCTTCGGAGACCCAGTACTTC. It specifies CASSFVGGSSETQYF.

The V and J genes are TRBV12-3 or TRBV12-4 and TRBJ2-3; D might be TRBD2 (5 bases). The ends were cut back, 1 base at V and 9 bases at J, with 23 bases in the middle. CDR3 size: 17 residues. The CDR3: CASSLVSGRVKLDTQYF. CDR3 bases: TGTGCCAGCAGTTTAGTTTCGGGGAGAGTCAAGCTAGACACGCAGTATTTT.

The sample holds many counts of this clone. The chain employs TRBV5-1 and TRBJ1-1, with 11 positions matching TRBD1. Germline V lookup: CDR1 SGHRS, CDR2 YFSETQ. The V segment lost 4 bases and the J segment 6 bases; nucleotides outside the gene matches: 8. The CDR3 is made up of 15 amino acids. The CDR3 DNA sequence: TGCGCCAGCAGCCCTTGGACAGGGGGCGACGCTGAAGCTTTCTTT. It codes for CASSPWTGGDAEAFF.

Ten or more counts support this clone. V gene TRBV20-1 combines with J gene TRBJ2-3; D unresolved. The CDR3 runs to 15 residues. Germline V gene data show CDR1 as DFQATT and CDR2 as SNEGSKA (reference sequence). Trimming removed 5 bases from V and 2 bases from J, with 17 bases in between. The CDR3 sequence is CSARPRRSVTDTQYF. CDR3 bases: TGCAGTGCTCGCCCCAGGCGGAGCGTCACAGATACGCAGTATTTT.

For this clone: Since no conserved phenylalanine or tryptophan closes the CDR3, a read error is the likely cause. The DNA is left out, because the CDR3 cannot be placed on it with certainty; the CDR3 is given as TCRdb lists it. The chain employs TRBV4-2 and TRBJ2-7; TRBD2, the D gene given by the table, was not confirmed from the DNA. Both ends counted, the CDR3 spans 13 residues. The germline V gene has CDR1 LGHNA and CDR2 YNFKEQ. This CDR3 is CASSQDEGLELVL.

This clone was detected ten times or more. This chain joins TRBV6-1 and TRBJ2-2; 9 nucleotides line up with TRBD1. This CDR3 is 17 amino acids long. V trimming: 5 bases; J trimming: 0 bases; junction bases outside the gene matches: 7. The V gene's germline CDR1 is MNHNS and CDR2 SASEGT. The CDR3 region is CASSKITGGANTGELFF. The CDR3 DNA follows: TGTGCCAGCAGTAAAATTACAGGGGGCGCGAACACCGGGGAGCTGTTTTTT.

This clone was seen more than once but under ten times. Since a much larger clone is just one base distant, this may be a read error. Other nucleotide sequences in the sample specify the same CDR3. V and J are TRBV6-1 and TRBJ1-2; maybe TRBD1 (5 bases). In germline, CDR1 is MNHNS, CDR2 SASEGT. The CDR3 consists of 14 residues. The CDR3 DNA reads TGTGCCAGCAGTTTGGACCCCAGGGACTATGGCTACACATTC. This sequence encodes CASSLDPRDYGYTF.

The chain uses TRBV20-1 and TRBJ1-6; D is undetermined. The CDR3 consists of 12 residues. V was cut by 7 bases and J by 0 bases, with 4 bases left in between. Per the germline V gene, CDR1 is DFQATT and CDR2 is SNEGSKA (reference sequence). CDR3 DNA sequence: TGCAGTGGGAGCTCCTATAATTCACCCCTCCACTTT. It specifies CSGSSYNSPLHF.

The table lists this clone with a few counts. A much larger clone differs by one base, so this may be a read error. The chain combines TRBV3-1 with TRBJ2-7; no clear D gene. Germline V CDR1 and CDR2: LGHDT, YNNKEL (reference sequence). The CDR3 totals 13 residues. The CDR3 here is CASSQGRHYGQYF. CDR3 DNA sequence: TGTGCCAGCAGCCAAGGCCGACATTACGGGCAGTACTTC.

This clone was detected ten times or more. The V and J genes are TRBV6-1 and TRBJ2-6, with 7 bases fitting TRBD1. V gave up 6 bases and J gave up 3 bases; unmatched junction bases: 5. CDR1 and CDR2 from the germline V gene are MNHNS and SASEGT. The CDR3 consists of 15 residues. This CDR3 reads CASRHDRVGANVLTF. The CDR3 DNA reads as TGTGCCAGCAGACACGACAGGGTTGGGGCCAACGTCCTGACTTTC.

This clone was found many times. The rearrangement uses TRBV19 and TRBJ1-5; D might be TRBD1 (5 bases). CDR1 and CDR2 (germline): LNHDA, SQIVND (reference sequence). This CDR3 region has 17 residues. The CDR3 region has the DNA TGTGCAAGCGACGTGGGTCAGGGCCGATATAGCAATCAGCCCCAGCATTTT. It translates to CASDVGQGRYSNQPQHF.

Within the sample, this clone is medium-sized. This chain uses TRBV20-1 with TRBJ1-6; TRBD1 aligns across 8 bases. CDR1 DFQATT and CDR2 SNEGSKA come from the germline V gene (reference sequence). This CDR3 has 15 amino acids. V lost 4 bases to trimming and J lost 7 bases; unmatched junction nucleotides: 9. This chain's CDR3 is CSATEQGVYNSPLHF. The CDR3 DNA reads TGCAGTGCTACAGAACAGGGGGTATACAATTCACCCCTCCACTTT.

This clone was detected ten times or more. The DNA of the CDR3 is TGTGCCAGCAGGACGGGAAGTGGGGACACTGAAGCTTTCTTT. Its translation is CASRTGSGDTEAFF. J is TRBJ1-1 and V is TRBV2; D ambiguous. Germline CDR1 reads SNHLY; CDR2 reads FYNNEI. V lost 6 bases to trimming and J lost 3 bases, with 14 bases between them. The CDR3 is 14 residues long.

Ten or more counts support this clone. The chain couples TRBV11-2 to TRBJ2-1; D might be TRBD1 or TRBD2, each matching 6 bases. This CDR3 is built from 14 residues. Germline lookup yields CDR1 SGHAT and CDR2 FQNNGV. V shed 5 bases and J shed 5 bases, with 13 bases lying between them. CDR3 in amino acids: CASSPDRLDNEQFF. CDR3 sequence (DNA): TGTGCCAGCAGCCCGGACAGACTAGACAATGAGCAGTTCTTC.

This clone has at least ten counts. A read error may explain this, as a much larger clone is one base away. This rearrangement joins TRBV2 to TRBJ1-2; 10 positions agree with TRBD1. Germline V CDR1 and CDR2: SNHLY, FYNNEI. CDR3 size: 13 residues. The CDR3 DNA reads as TGTGCCAGCCGGGACAGGGGTAACTATGGCTGCACCTTC. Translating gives CASRDRGNYGCTF.

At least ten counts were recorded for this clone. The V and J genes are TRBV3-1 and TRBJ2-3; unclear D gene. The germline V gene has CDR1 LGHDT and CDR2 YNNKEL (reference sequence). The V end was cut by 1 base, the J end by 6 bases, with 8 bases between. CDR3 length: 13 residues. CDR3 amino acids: CASSQALWDTQYF. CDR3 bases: TGTGCCAGCAGCCAAGCTTTGTGGGATACGCAGTATTTT.

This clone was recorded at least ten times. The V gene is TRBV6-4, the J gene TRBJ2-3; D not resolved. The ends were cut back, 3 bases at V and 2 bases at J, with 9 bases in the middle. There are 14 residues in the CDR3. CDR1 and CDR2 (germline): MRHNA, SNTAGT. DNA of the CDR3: TGTGCCAGCAGTGAGCTCCCCTCCACAGATACGCAGTATTTT. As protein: CASSELPSTDTQYF.